One and the same sample provided the 26 T cell receptor beta chains below, sequenced in a study of T cell clonality in common variable immunodeficiency. The table came from immunoSEQ multiplex PCR; TCRdb's copy has only in-frame clones and leaves some out. The sample is made up of tens of thousands of clones, none counted only once. Material for sequencing was peripheral blood mononuclear cells. All receptors derive from a person aged 18 to 75 in good health.

As concerns this clone: Read data end 3 residues before the CDR3 end; the end is taken from the germline J gene. This chain uses TRBV19 with TRBJ2-1, with 11 bases that match TRBD2. From germline, CDR1 is LNHDA and CDR2 SQIVND (reference sequence). V lost 1 base, J lost 0 bases, and 8 bases stayed unmatched. This CDR3 has 19 amino acids. The CDR3 spells CASSIGLAGGPSSYNEQFF. The covered CDR3 bases are TGTGCCAGTAGTATAGGGCTAGCGGGAGGCCCTAGCTCCTACAATGAG.

Many counts were recorded for this clone. From the germline J gene comes the end of the CDR3, since the read stops 3 residues before it. The rearrangement links TRBV4-1 to TRBJ1-2; 9 bases align to TRBD1. The CDR3 extends over 17 amino acids. V lost 1 base to trimming and J lost 3 bases; unmatched junction nucleotides: 9. Germline CDR1 and CDR2: MGHRA and YSYEKL. The covered CDR3 bases are TGCGCCAGCAGCCAAGTGGGACAGGGCATTGAGGACTATGGC. Its protein product is CASSQVGQGIEDYG. The complete CDR3 reads CASSQVGQGIEDYGYTF.

This clone was counted ten times or more. The DNA read from the CDR3 is TGTGCCAGTAGTATAAGCACGAACACTGAA. This gives the protein CASSISTNTE. The full CDR3 is CASSISTNTEAFF. The rearrangement links TRBV19 to TRBJ1-1, with D unresolved. The read terminates 3 residues before the CDR3 end, so the remaining end is supplied by the germline J gene. CDR1 is LNHDA, CDR2 SQIVND, per germline (reference sequence). The CDR3 is 13 residues long. V was cut by 2 bases and J by 1 base, with 5 bases left in between. The entire variable domain, with the rest obtained from reference TRBV19 and TRBJ1-1, is as follows: DGGITQSPKYLFRKEGQNVTLSCEQNLNHDAMYWYRQDPGQGLRLIYYSQIVNDFQKGDIAEGYSVSREKKESFPLTVTSAQKNPTAFYLCASSISTNTEAFFGQGTRLTVV.

This clone appeared many times. The read ends 3 residues early relative to the CDR3; the germline J gene fills the gap. The rearrangement uses TRBV5-1 and TRBJ2-7, with D possibly TRBD2 on 5 matching bases. Germline V gene sequence: CDR1 SGHRS, CDR2 YFSETQ. V lost 0 bases, J lost 5 bases, and 15 bases lay in between. CDR3 length equals 15 residues. The part of the CDR3 DNA that was read is TGCGCCAGCAGCTTGGCGGGGTCGCCCCAGGACGAG. Its translation: CASSLAGSPQDE. The full CDR3 protein is CASSLAGSPQDEQYF.

At least ten counts were recorded for this clone. From the germline J gene comes the end of the CDR3, since the read stops 3 residues before it. Other DNA sequences in the sample encode the same CDR3. J is TRBJ1-5 and V is TRBV20-1, with 8 bases identical to TRBD1. CDR1 DFQATT and CDR2 SNEGSKA come from the germline V gene (reference sequence). The length of the CDR3 is 12 residues. Trimming cost V 5 bases and J 8 bases; bases outside gene matches: 5. The CDR3 loop reads CSAGDRGKPQHF. The sequenced part of the CDR3 DNA is TGCAGTGCTGGCGACAGGGGTAAGCCC.

This clone was seen ten or more times. The read terminates 3 residues before the CDR3 end, so the remaining end is supplied by the germline J gene. The gene calls are TRBV28 and TRBJ1-2; D is unclear. V lost 6 bases and J lost 0, with 5 bases in between. The CDR3 has 12 residues. Germline V gene sequence: CDR1 MDHEN, CDR2 SYDVKM. CDR3 residues: CASSPSNYGYTF. CDR3 bases read: TGTGCCAGCAGCCCATCTAACTATGGC.

This clone was seen many times. The CDR3 end is not reached by the read, which stops 3 residues before it; the germline J gene fills it in. The chain recombines TRBV30 with TRBJ1-6; D ambiguous. The germline V gene has CDR1 GTSNPN and CDR2 SVGIG (reference sequence). The CDR3 is made up of 12 amino acids. V lost 3 bases and J 7 bases, leaving 7 bases between the germline ends. Incomplete CDR3 DNA: TGTGCCTGGAGAAGCTTAAATTCACCC. The encoded protein is CAWRSLNSP. The complete CDR3 reads CAWRSLNSPLHF.

This clone was seen ten or more times. The CDR3 end is not reached by the read, which stops 3 residues before it; the germline J gene fills it in. V is TRBV20-1 and J is TRBJ2-3; D is uncertain. The germline V gene has CDR1 DFQATT and CDR2 SNEGSKA (reference sequence). The CDR3 has 14 amino acids. Trimming removed 6 bases at V and 0 bases at J, with 13 bases between. CDR3 region: CSAPRQASTDTQYF. The part of the CDR3 DNA that was read is TGCAGTGCCCCCCGGCAGGCTAGCACAGATACG.

This clone was seen repeatedly, ten times or more. The read ends 3 residues early relative to the CDR3; the germline J gene fills the gap. V is TRBV6-1 and J is TRBJ1-5; D is perhaps TRBD1 (6 bases). The germline V gene encodes CDR1 MNHNS and CDR2 SASEGT. The CDR3 sequence is 12 residues long. V was cut by 4 bases and J by 7 bases, with 8 bases left in between. CDR3 DNA, as far as it was read: TGTGCCAGCAGTGCTGACAGGCAGCCC. Its translation is CASSADRQP. The entire CDR3 is CASSADRQPQHF.

This clone was counted only a few times. From the germline J gene comes the end of the CDR3, since the read stops 3 residues before it. The chain couples TRBV2 to TRBJ1-3; D unresolved. Trimming left V 6 bases short and J 4 bases short, with 10 bases between. The CDR3 extends over 13 amino acids. The germline V gene encodes CDR1 SNHLY and CDR2 FYNNEI. Incomplete CDR3 DNA: TGTGCCAGCAGGGCAGATGTGGGAAACACC. This sequence encodes CASRADVGNT. The full CDR3 sequence reads CASRADVGNTIYF. Using reference TRBV2 and TRBJ1-3 for the parts outside the CDR3, the full variable domain is EPEVTQTPSHQVTQMGQEVILRCVPISNHLYFYWYRQILGQKVEFLVSFYNNEISEKSEIFDDQFSVERPDGSNFTLKIRSTKLEDSAMYFCASRADVGNTIYFGEGSWLTVV.

There are many counts of this clone. With the read ending 3 residues before the CDR3 end, the germline J gene is used to fill in that end. This sequence joins TRBV19 and TRBJ1-1; a weak D match, TRBD1 (6 bases). The CDR3 consists of 11 residues. Germline CDR1 reads LNHDA; CDR2 reads SQIVND (reference sequence). Between the trimmed V and J ends, which lost 8 bases and 6 bases, there was a span of 10 bases. The part of the CDR3 DNA that was read is TGTGCCAGTCTCGAGGGGGCTGAA. It yields the protein CASLEGAE. The complete CDR3 sequence is CASLEGAEAFF.

This clone was found many times. The read halts 3 residues ahead of the CDR3 end, with the missing end drawn from the germline J gene. The rearrangement uses TRBV20-1 and TRBJ2-1; a weak D match, TRBD2 (6 bases). The CDR3 spans 14 residues. Trimming cost V 4 bases and J 6 bases, with 16 bases left between them. Germline lookup yields CDR1 DFQATT and CDR2 SNEGSKA (reference sequence). This chain's CDR3 is CSAKPGLPTNEQFF. The sequenced part of the CDR3 DNA is TGCAGTGCTAAACCGGGACTGCCCACCAATGAG.

This clone was detected ten times or more. Read sequence stops 3 residues before the CDR3 end, and the germline J gene provides the missing end. The chain employs TRBV12-3 or TRBV12-4 and TRBJ2-7; TRBD1 agrees at 7 bases. Germline trimming cut 6 bases from V and 2 bases from J; bases unmatched to any gene: 7. This CDR3 has 14 residues. CDR3 bases read: TGTGCCAGCAGCGCATGGGACAGTGCCTACGAG. This codes for CASSAWDSAYE. The entire CDR3 is CASSAWDSAYEQYF.

Ten or more counts support this clone. The sequence runs out 3 residues before the end of the CDR3; the remainder is reconstructed from the germline J gene. The chain uses TRBV7-8 and TRBJ2-2; the D is unclear. Per the germline V gene, CDR1 is SGHVS and CDR2 is FQNEAQ. The CDR3 has 14 amino acids. V shed 3 bases and J shed 4 bases, with 9 bases lying between them. Partial CDR3 DNA: TGTGCCAGCAGCTTGGGCAGACGCACCGGGGAG. Residues: CASSLGRRTGE. The whole CDR3 region reads CASSLGRRTGELFF. Looking up the rest from reference TRBV7-8 and TRBJ2-2 gives the full variable domain: GAGVSQSPRYKVAKRGQDVALRCDPISGHVSLFWYQQALGQGPEFLTYFQNEAQLDKSGLPSDRFFAERPEGSVSTLKIQRTQQEDSAVYLCASSLGRRTGELFFGEGSRLTVL.

This clone was seen many times. This CDR3 is CSAALATYNEQFF. Incomplete CDR3 DNA: TGCAGTGCAGCCCTAGCGACCTACAATGAG. This chain joins TRBV20-1 and TRBJ2-1, with D possibly being TRBD2 (6 bases). The missing CDR3 end, 3 residues past where the read stops, is filled in from the germline J gene. From germline, CDR1 is DFQATT and CDR2 SNEGSKA (reference sequence). There are 13 residues in the CDR3. V lost 6 bases and J lost 2, with 11 bases in between.

This clone was counted many times. The read gets to within 3 residues of the CDR3 end, and the germline J gene fills in the rest. This chain joins TRBV19 and TRBJ2-7; a possible D gene is TRBD1 (6 bases). Germline assignment: CDR1 LNHDA and CDR2 SQIVND (reference sequence). V lost 4 bases to trimming and J lost 3 bases, with 19 bases between them. The CDR3 sequence is 16 residues long. CDR3 loop: CASSTPFQGTFYEQYF. The DNA read from the CDR3 is TGTGCCAGTAGTACCCCGTTCCAGGGGACCTTCTACGAG.

The table lists this clone with a few counts. Coverage ceases 3 residues before the CDR3 finishes, and the germline J gene fills in the end. The V gene is TRBV7-8, the J gene TRBJ2-3; D possibly corresponds to TRBD1 (5 bases). Germline CDR1 SGHVS, CDR2 FQNEAQ. CDR3 length: 14 amino acids. CDR3 loop: CASSLEGADQPQYF. The CDR3 DNA, read in part, is TGTGCCAGCAGCTTAGAAGGGGCGGATCAGCCG.

The sample holds many counts of this clone. The read stops 3 residues short of the end of the CDR3; the missing end is completed from the germline J gene. The V gene is TRBV30, the J gene TRBJ2-5; D perhaps matches TRBD1 (6 bases). The CDR3 is 15 residues long. Looked up from germline, CDR1 is GTSNPN and CDR2 is SVGIG (reference sequence). With 3 bases removed from V and 4 bases from J, the gap between germline ends came to 18 bases. Here the CDR3 reads CAWRNDQGYRETQYF. CDR3 DNA, as far as it was read: TGTGCCTGGAGGAACGATCAGGGGTATCGAGAGACC.

This clone appeared many times. The read gets to within 3 residues of the CDR3 end, and the germline J gene fills in the rest. The chain links TRBV13 to TRBJ1-2, with D tentatively TRBD1 (6 bases). This CDR3 has 15 residues. Germline-derived CDR1 and CDR2 are PRHDT and FYEKMQ (reference sequence). V lost 3 bases to trimming and J lost 5 bases, with 16 bases between them. The sequenced CDR3 bases are TGTGCCAGCAGCTTGGGGGGGGTGGGGGCTTATGGC. This encodes CASSLGGVGAYG. The full CDR3 sequence reads CASSLGGVGAYGYTF.

This clone was counted ten times or more. Coverage ceases 3 residues before the CDR3 finishes, and the germline J gene fills in the end. V is TRBV19 and J is TRBJ2-2; 9 bases match TRBD2. The CDR3 has 15 residues. The V gene's germline CDR1 is LNHDA and CDR2 SQIVND (reference sequence). Losses at the gene ends were 4 bases for V and 4 bases for J; bases not matched to a gene: 4. The CDR3 is CASSSSGRVTGELFF. CDR3 DNA, as far as it was read: TGTGCCAGTAGTAGTAGCGGGAGAGTCACCGGGGAG.

At least ten counts were recorded for this clone. Read data end 3 residues before the CDR3 end; the end is taken from the germline J gene. The chain has TRBV18 and TRBJ2-7, with 9 nucleotides matching TRBD1. The CDR3 has 15 amino acids. V gave up 6 bases and J gave up 4 bases; unmatched junction bases: 10. Germline V gene data show CDR1 as KGHSH and CDR2 as LQKENI. Here the CDR3 reads CASSRDRAKVYEQYF. The DNA read from the CDR3 is TGTGCCAGCTCTCGGGACAGGGCGAAAGTATACGAG.

This clone has at least ten counts. The read ends 3 residues early relative to the CDR3; the germline J gene fills the gap. J is TRBJ2-3 and V is TRBV5-1, with D uncertain. Germline CDR1 SGHRS, CDR2 YFSETQ. Between the trimmed V and J ends, which lost 3 bases and 0 bases, there was a span of 14 bases. The CDR3 consists of 16 residues. The DNA read from the CDR3 is TGCGCCAGCAGCTACCGTGGTGCGGAAAGCACAGATACG. This sequence encodes CASSYRGAESTDT. The whole CDR3 is CASSYRGAESTDTQYF.

In this sample, this clone turned up many times. The read halts 3 residues ahead of the CDR3 end, with the missing end drawn from the germline J gene. The chain has TRBV19 and TRBJ2-7; D perhaps matches TRBD1 (5 bases). Germline V gives CDR1 LNHDA, CDR2 SQIVND (reference sequence). Trimming left V 5 bases short and J 2 bases short, with 13 bases between. The CDR3 length is 14 residues. The sequenced part of the CDR3 DNA is TGTGCCAGTAGTGGTTGGGCAGGGACCTACGAG. Its protein is CASSGWAGTYE. The entire CDR3 protein reads CASSGWAGTYEQYF.

This clone ranks as medium-sized. With the read ending 3 residues before the CDR3 end, the germline J gene is used to fill in that end. The V and J genes are TRBV20-1 and TRBJ1-1, with 7 bases identical to TRBD1. This CDR3 is 13 amino acids long. J was trimmed by 3 bases and V by 3 bases; bases with no gene match: 4. The germline CDR1 and CDR2 sequences are DFQATT and SNEGSKA (reference sequence). The DNA read from the CDR3 is TGCAGTGCTAGCCCCGGGACAGACACTGAA. As protein: CSASPGTDTE. The complete CDR3 protein is CSASPGTDTEAFF.

In its sample, this clone was seen many times. The read comes to an end 3 residues before the CDR3 does, leaving the germline J gene to fill in the end. This chain joins TRBV6-1 and TRBJ2-7; D unclear. With 3 bases removed from V and 0 bases from J, the gap between germline ends came to 6 bases. In germline, CDR1 is MNHNS, CDR2 SASEGT. This CDR3 region has 13 residues. The DNA read from the CDR3 is TGTGCCAGCAGTGAGTCAGTCTCCTACGAG. Its protein is CASSESVSYE. The entire CDR3 protein reads CASSESVSYEQYF.

This clone was seen many times. The read comes to an end 3 residues before the CDR3 does, leaving the germline J gene to fill in the end. The chain recombines TRBV6-2 or TRBV6-3 with TRBJ2-5; D is undetermined. Germline CDR1 reads MNHEY; CDR2 reads SVGEGT. V lost 2 bases, J lost 5 bases, and 3 bases lay in between. This CDR3 is 11 amino acids long. The CDR3 here is CASSYRETQYF. Partial CDR3 DNA: TGTGCCAGCAGTTACCGGGAGACC.